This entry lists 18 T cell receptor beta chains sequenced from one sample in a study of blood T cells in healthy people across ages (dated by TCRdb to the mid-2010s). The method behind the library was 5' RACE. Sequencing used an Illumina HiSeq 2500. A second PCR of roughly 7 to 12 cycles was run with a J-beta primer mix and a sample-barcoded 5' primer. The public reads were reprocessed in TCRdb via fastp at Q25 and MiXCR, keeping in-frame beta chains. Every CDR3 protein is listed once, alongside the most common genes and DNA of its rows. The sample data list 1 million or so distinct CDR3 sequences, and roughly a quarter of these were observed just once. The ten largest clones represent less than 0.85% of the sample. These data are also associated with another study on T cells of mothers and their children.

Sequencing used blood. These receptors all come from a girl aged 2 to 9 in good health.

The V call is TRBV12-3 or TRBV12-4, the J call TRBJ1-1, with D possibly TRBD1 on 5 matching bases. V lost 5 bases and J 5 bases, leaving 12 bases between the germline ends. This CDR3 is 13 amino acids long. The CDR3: CASSPGHLTEAFF. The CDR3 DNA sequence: TGTGCCAGCAGTCCAGGGCATTTGACTGAAGCTTTCTTT.

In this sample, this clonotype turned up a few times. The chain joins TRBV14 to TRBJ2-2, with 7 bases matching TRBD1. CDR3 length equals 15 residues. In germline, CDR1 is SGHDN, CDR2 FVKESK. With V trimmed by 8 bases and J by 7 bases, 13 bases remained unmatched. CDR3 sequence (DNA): TGTGCCAGCTCTGCGACAGGGAAAGGGGTCGGGGAGCTGTTTTTT. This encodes CASSATGKGVGELFF.

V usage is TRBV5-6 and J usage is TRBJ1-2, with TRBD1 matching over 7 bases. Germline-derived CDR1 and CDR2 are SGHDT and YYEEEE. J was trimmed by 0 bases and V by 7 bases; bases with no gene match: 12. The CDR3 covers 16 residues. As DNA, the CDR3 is TGTGCCAGCTACCAACTCCGGGACAGAGCTAACTATGGCTACACCTTC. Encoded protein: CASYQLRDRANYGYTF.

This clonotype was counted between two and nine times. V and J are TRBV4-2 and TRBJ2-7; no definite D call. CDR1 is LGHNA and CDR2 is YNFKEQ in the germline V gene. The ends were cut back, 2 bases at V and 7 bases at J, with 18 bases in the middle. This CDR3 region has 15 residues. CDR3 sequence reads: CASSQNIGGTGEQYF. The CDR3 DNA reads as TGTGCCAGCAGCCAAAACATAGGCGGTACCGGGGAGCAGTACTTC.

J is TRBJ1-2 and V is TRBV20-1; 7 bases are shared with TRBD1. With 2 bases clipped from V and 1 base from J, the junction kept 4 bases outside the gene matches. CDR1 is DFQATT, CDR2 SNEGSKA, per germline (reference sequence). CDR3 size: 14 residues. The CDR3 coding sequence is TGCAGTGCTAGAACAGGGGCTATTAACTATGGCTACACCTTC. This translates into CSARTGAINYGYTF.

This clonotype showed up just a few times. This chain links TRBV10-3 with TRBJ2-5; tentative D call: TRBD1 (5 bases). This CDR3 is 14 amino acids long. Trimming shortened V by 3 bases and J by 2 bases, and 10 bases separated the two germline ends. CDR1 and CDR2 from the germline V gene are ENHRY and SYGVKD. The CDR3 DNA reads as TGTGCCATCAGTGATTGGGGCGGACAAGAGACCCAGTACTTC. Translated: CAISDWGGQETQYF.

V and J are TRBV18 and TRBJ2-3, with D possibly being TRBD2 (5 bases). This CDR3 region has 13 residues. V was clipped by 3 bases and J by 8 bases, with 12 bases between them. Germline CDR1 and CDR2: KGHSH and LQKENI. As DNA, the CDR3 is TGTGCCAGCTCACCTTCGGAAGCGGTTACGCAGTATTTT. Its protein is CASSPSEAVTQYF.

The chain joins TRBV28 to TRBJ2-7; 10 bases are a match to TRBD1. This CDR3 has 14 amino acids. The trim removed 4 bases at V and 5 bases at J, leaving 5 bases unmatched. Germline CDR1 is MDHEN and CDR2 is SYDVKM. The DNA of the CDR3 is TGTGCCAGCAGTTCGGGACAGGGGATGCACGAGCAGTACTTC. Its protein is CASSSGQGMHEQYF.

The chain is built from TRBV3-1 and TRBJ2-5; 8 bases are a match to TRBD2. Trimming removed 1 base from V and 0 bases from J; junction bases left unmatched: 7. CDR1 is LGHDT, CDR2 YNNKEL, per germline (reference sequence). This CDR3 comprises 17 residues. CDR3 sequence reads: CASSQAGSGVYQETQYF. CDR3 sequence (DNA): TGTGCCAGCAGCCAAGCGGGTAGCGGGGTGTACCAAGAGACCCAGTACTTC.

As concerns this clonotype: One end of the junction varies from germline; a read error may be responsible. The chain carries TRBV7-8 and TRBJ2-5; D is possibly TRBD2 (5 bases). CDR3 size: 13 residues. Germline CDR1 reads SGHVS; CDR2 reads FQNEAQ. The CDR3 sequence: CASSFGPDYEQHF. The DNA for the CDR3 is TGTGCCAGCAGCTTCGGACCCGACTACGAGCAGCACTTC.

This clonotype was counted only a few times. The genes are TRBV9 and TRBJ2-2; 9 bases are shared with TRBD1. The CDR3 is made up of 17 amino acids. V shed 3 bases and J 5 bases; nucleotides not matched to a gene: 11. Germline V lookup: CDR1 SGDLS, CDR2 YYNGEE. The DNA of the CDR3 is TGTGCCAGCAGCGACTCTCCCGGGACAGGGTCTACCGGGGAGCTGTTTTTT. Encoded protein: CASSDSPGTGSTGELFF.

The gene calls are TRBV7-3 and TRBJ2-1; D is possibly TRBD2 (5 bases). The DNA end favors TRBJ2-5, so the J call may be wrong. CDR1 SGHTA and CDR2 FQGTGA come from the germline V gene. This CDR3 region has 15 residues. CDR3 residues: CASSYPTRSIETQYF. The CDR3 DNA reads TGTGCCAGCAGCTACCCTACTAGATCGATTGAGACCCAGTACTTC.

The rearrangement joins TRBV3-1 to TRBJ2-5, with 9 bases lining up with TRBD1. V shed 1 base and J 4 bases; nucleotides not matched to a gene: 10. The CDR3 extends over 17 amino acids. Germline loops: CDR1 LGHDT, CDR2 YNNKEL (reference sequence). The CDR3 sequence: CASSQVTGGFEGETQYF. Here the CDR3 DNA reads TGTGCCAGCAGCCAAGTAACAGGGGGCTTCGAAGGAGAGACCCAGTACTTC.

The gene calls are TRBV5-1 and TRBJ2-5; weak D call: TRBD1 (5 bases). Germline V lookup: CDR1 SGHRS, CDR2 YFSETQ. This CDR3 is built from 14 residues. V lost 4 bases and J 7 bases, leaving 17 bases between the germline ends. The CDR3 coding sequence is TGCGCCAGCAGCACGGACGGTCTTAGGGGGACCCAGTACTTC. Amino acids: CASSTDGLRGTQYF.

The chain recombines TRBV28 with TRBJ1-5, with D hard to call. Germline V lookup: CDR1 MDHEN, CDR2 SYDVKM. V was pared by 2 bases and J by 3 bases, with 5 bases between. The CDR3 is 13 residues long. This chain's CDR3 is CASSLQFNQPQHF. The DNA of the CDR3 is TGTGCCAGCAGTTTACAGTTCAATCAGCCCCAGCATTTT.

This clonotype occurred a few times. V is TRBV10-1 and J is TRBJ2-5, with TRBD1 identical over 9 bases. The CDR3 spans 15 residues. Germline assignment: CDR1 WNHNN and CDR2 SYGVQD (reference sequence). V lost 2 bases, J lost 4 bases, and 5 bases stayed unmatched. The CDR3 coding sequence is TGCGCCAGCAGTGAGCCGGGGACAGGGTCAGAGACCCAGTACTTC. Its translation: CASSEPGTGSETQYF.

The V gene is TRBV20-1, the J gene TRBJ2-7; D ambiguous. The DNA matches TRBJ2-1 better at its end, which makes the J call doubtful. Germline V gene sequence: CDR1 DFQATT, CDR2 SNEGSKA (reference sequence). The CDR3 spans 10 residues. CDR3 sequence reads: CSPKADEQFF. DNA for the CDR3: TGCAGTCCCAAAGCTGATGAGCAGTTCTTC.

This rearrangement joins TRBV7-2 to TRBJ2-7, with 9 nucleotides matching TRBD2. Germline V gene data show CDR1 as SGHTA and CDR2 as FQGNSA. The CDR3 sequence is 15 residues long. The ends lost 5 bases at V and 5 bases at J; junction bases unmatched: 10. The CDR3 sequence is CASSLGSGGNNEQYF. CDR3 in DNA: TGTGCCAGCAGCCTAGGGAGCGGGGGGAATAACGAGCAGTACTTC. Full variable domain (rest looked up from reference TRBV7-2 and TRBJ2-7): GAGVSQSPSNKVTEKGKDVELRCDPISGHTALYWYRQSLGQGLEFLIYFQGNSAPDKSGLPSDRFSAERTGGSVSTLTIQRTQQEDSAVYLCASSLGSGGNNEQYFGPGTRLTVT.